This entry is about one TCR beta chain. The entry originates in a study of T cells in Graves' hyperthyroidism and ophthalmopathy. Amplified TCR beta CDR3 regions derived from RNA transcripts. The HTBI primer set drove a first-round RT-PCR of the TCR CDR3. From the multiplex PCR reads, TCRdb called clonotypes with MiXCR, one entry per CDR3 protein. The sample contains about 720,000 distinct CDR3 sequences, around 19% of which appear only once. The study based diagnoses on clinical symptoms, serum thyroxine and TRAb, thyroid ultrasound and orbital computed tomography. Germline loops: CDR1 GTSNPN, CDR2 SVGIG (reference sequence). CDR3 size: 14 residues. Trimming cost V 3 bases and J 5 bases, with 11 bases left between them.

V gene TRBV30 combines with J gene TRBJ1-6; D not resolved. This receptor was obtained from a woman between 50 and 59 years old with Graves' hyperthyroidism that later progressed to Graves' ophthalmopathy. The sequencing sample was made of blood. This chain's CDR3 is CAWRLGLDNSPLHF. The CDR3 coding sequence is TGTGCCTGGAGACTGGGTTTGGATAATTCACCCCTCCACTTT.